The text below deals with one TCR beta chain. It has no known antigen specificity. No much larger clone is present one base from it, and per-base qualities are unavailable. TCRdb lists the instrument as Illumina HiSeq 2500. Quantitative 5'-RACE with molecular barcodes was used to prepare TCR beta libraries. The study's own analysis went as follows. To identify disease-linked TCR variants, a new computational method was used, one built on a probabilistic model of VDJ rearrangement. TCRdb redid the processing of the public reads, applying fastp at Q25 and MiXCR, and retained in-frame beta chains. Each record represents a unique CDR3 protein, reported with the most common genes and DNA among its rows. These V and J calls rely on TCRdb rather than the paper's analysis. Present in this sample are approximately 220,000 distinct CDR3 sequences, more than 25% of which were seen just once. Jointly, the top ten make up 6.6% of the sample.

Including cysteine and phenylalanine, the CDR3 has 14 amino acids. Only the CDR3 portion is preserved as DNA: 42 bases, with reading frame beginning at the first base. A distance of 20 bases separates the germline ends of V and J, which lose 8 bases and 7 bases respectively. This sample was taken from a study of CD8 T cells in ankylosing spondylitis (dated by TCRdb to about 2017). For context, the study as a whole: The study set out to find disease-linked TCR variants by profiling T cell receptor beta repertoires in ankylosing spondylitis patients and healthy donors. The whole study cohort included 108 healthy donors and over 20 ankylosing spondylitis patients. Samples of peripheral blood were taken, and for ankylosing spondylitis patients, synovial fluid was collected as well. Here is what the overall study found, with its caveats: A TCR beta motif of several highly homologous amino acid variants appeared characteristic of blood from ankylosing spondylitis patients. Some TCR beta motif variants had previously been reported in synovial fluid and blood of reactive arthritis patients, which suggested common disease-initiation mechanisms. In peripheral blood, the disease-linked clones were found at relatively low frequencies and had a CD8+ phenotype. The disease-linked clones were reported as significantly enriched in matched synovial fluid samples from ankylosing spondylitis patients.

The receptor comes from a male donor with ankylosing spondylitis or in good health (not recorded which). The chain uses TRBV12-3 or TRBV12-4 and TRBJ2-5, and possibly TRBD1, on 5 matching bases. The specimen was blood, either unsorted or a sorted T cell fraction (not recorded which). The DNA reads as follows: TGTGCCAGCGGACCTCTTGCGTACCAGGGGACCCAGTACTTC. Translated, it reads CASGPLAYQGTQYF.